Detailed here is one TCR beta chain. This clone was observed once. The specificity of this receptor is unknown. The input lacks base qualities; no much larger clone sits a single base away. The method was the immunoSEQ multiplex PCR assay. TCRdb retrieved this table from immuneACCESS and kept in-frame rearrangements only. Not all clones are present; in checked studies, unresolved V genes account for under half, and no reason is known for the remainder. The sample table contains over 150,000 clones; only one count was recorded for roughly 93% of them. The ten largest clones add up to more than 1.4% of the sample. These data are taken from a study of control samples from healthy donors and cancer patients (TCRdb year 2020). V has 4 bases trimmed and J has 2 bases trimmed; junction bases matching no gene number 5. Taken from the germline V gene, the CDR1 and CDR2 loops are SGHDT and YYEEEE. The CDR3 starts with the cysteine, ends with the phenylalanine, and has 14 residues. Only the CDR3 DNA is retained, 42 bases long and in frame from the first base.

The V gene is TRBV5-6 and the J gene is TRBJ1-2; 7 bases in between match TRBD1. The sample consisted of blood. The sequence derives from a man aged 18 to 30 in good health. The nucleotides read TGTGCCAGCAGCCGGGGACAGCAAAACTATGGCTACACCTTC. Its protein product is CASSRGQQNYGYTF.